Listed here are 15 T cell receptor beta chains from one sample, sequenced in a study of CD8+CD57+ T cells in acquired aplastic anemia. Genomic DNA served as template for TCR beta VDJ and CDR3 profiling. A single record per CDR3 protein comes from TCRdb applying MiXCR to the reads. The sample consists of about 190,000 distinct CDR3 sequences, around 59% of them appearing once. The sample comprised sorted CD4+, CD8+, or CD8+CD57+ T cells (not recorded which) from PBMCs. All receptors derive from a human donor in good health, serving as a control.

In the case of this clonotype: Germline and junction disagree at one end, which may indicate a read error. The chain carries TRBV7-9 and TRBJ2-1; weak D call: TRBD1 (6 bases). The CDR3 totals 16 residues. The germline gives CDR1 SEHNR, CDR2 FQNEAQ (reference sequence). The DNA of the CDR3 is TGTGCCAGCAGCTTAGTTCAGGGGCGGAAATACAATGAGCAGTCCTTC. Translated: CASSLVQGRKYNEQSF.

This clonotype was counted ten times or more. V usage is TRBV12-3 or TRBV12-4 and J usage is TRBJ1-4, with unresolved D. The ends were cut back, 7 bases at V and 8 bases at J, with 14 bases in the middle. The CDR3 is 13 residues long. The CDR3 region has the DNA TGTGCCAGCAACACCCTCTACGGGGAAAAACTGTTTTTT. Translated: CASNTLYGEKLFF.

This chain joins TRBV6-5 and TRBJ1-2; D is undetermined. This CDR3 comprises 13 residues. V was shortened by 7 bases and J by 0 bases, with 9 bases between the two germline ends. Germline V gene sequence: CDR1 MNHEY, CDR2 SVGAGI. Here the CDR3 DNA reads TGTGCCAGCACCTCCGGGTCTAACTATGGCTACACCTTC. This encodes CASTSGSNYGYTF.

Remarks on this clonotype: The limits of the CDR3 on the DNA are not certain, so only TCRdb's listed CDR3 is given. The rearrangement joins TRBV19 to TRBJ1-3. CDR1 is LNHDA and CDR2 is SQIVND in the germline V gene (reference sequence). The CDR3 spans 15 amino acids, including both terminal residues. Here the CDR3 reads CASSTPVGSGNTIYF.

The CDR3 sequence is CASSSGLNQETQYF. Written as DNA, the CDR3 is TGTGCCAGCAGCTCCGGACTAAACCAAGAGACCCAGTACTTC. The rearrangement links TRBV7-6 to TRBJ2-5; TRBD2 is a possible D gene (6 bases). V lost 4 bases to trimming and J lost 0 bases, with 9 bases between them. The CDR3 is made up of 14 amino acids. Germline V gene lookup returns CDR1 SGHVS and CDR2 FNYEAQ.

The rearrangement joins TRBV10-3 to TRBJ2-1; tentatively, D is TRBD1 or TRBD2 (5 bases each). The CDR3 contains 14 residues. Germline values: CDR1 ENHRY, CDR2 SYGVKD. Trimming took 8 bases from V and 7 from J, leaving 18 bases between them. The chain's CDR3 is CAIAPGQGSNEQFF. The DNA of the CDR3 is TGTGCCATCGCCCCGGGGCAGGGCTCGAATGAGCAGTTCTTC.

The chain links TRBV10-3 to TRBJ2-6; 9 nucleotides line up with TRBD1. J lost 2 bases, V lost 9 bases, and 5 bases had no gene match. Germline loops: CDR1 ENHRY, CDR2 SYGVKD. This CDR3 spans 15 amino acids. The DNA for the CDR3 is TGTGCCATAAAAACAGGGGGCACTGGGGCCAACGTCCTGACTTTC. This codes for CAIKTGGTGANVLTF.

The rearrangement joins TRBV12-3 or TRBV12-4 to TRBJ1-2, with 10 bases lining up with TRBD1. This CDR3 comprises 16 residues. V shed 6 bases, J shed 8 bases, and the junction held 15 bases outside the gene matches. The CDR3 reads CASSQYGDRGLGGYTF. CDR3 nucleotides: TGTGCCAGCAGCCAATACGGCGACAGGGGGCTCGGCGGCTACACCTTC.

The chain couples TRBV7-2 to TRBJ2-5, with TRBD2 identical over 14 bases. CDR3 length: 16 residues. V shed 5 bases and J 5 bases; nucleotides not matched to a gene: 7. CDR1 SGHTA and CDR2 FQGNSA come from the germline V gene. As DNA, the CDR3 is TGTGCCAGCAGCCCCGGACTAGCGGGGGGCCGGGAGACCCAGTACTTC. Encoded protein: CASSPGLAGGRETQYF.

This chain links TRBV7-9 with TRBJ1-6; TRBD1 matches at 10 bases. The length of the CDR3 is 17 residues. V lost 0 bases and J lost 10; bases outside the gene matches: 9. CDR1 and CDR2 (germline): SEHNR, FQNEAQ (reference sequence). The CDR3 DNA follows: TGTGCCAGCAGCTTAGCCGCCGGGACAGGGGTCATGTCACCCCTCCACTTT. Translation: CASSLAAGTGVMSPLHF.

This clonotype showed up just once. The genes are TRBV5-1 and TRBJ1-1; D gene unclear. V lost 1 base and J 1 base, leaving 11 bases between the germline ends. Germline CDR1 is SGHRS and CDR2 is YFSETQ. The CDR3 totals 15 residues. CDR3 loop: CASSLMPGKNTEAFF. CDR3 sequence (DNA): TGCGCCAGCAGCTTGATGCCCGGAAAGAACACTGAAGCTTTCTTT. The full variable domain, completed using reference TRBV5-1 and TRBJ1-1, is KAGVTQTPRYLIKTRGQQVTLSCSPISGHRSVSWYQQTPGQGLQFLFEYFSETQRNKGNFPGRFSGRQFSNSRSEMNVSTLELGDSALYLCASSLMPGKNTEAFFGQGTRLTVV.

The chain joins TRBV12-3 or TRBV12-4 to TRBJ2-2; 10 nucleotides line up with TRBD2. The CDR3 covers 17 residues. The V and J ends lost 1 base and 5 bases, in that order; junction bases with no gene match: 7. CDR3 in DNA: TGTGCCAGCAGTTTAGATCGCCTAGCGGGGGCGACCGGGGAGCTGTTTTTT. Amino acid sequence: CASSLDRLAGATGELFF.

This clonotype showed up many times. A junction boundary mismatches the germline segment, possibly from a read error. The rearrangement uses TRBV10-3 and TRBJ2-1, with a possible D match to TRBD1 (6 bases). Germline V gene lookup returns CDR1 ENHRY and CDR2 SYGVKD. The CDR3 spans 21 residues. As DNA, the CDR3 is TGTGCCAGCAGTTACGGGTCGACAGGCCTAAGGACCCTTCTCTCCTACAATGAGCAGTTCTTC. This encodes CASSYGSTGLRTLLSYNEQFF.

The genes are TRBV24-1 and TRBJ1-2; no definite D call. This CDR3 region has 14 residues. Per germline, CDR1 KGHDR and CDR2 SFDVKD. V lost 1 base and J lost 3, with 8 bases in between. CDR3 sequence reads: CATSDFPTDYGYTF. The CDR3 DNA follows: TGTGCCACCAGTGATTTCCCTACAGACTATGGCTACACCTTC.

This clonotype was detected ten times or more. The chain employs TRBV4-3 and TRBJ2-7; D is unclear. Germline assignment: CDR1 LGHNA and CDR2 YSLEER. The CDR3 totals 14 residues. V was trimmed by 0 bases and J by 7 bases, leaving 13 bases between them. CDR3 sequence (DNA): TGCGCCAGCAGCCAAGAGGCAGGCCCCGCTGAGCAGTACTTC. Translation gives CASSQEAGPAEQYF.